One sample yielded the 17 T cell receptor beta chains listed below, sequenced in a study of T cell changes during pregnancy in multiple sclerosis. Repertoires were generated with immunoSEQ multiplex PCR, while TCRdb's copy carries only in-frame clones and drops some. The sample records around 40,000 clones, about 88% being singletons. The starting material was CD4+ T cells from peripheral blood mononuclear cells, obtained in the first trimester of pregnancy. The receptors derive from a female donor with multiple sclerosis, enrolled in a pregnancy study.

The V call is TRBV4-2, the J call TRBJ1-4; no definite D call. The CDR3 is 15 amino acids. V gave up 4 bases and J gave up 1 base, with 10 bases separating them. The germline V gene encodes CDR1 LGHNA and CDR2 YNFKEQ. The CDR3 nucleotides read TGTGCCAGCAGCCTCCGGGTCGAAACTAATGAAAAACTGTTTTTT. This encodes CASSLRVETNEKLFF.

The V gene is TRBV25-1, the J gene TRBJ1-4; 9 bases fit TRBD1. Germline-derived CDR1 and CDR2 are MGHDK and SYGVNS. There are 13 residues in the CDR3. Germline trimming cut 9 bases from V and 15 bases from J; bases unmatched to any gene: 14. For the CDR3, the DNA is TGTGCCAGTCACAGGGGGCCCAATGCGATGATGTTTTTT. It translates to CASHRGPNAMMFF.

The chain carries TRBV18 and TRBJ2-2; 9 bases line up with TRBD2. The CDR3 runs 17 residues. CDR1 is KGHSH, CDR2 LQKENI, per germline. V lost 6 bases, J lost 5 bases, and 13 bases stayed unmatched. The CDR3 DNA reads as TGTGCCAGCTCGCAAAACCCAGCGGGAGGCGGTACCGGGGAGCTGTTTTTT. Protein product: CASSQNPAGGGTGELFF. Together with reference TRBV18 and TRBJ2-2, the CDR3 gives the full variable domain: NAGVMQNPRHLVRRRGQEARLRCSPMKGHSHVYWYRQLPEEGLKFMVYLQKENIIDESGMPKERFSAEFPKEGPSILRIQQVVRGDSAAYFCASSQNPAGGGTGELFFGEGSRLTVL.

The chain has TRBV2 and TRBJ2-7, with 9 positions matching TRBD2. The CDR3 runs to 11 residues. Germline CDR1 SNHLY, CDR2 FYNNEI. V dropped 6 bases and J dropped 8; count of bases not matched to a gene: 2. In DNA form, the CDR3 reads TGTGCCAGCAGCGGACTAGCGCAGCAGTACTTC. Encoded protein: CASSGLAQQYF.

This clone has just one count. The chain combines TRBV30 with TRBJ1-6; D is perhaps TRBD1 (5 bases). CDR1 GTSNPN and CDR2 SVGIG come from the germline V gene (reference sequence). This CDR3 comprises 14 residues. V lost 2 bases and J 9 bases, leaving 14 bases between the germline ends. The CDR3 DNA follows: TGTGCCTGGAGTAGGCAGGGATTGGCTTCACCCCTCCACTTT. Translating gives CAWSRQGLASPLHF.

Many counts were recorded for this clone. In DNA form, the CDR3 reads TGTGCCTGGAGTCCCCGGAGAGGAGATACGCAGTATTTT. This encodes CAWSPRRGDTQYF. This chain joins TRBV30 and TRBJ2-3; D not resolved. V lost 2 bases to trimming and J lost 5 bases, with 11 bases between them. Germline V CDR1 and CDR2: GTSNPN, SVGIG (reference sequence). The CDR3 extends over 13 amino acids.

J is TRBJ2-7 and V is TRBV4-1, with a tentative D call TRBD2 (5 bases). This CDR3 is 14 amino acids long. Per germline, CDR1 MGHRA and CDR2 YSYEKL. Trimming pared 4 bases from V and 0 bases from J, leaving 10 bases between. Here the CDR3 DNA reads TGCGCCAGCAGCCCGGGAATTAGCTCCTACGAGCAGTACTTC. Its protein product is CASSPGISSYEQYF.

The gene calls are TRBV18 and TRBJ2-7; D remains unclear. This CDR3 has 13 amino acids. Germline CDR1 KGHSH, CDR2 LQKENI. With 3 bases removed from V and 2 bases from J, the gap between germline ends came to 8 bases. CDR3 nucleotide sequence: TGTGCCAGCTCACCTATTAGAGCCTACGAGCAGTACTTC. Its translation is CASSPIRAYEQYF.

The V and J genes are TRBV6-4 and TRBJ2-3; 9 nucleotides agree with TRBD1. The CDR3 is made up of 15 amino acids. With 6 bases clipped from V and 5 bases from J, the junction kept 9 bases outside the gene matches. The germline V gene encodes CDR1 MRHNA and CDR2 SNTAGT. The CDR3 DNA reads TGTGCCAGCAGAATACAGGGGGCGGAAGGAGATACGCAGTATTTT. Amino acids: CASRIQGAEGDTQYF.

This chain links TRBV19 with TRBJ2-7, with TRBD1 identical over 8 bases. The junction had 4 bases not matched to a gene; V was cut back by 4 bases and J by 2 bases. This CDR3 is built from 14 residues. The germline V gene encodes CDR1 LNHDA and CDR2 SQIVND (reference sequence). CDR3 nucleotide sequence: TGTGCCAGTAGTAATGGACAGGGAGCCTACGAGCAGTACTTC. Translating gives CASSNGQGAYEQYF. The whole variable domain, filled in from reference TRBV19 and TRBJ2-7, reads DGGITQSPKYLFRKEGQNVTLSCEQNLNHDAMYWYRQDPGQGLRLIYYSQIVNDFQKGDIAEGYSVSREKKESFPLTVTSAQKNPTAFYLCASSNGQGAYEQYFGPGTRLTVT.

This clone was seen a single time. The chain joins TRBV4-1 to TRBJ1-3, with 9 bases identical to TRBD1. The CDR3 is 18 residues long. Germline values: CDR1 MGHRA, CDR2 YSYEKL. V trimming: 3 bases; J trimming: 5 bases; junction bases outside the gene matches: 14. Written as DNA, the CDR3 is TGCGCCAGCAGCCAGTTAGACAGGGGGTACGAGTCAAGAAACACCATATATTTT. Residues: CASSQLDRGYESRNTIYF.

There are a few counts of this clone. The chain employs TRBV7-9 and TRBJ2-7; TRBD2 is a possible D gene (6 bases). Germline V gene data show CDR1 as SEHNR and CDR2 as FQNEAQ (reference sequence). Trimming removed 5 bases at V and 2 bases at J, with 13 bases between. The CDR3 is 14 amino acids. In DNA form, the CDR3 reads TGTGCCAGCAGCGCCTGGACGGGAGCCTACGAGCAGTACTTC. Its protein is CASSAWTGAYEQYF.

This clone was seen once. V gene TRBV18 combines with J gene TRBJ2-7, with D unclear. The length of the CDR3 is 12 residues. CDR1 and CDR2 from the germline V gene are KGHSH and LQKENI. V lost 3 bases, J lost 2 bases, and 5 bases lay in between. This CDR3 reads CASSPRAYEQYF. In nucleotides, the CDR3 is TGTGCCAGCTCACCCCGAGCCTACGAGCAGTACTTC.

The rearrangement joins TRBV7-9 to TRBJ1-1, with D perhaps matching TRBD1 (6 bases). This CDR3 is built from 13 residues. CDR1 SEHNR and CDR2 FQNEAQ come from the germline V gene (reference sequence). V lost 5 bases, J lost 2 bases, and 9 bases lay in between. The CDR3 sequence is CASSRQENTEAFF. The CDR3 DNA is TGTGCCAGCAGCCGACAGGAAAACACTGAAGCTTTCTTT.

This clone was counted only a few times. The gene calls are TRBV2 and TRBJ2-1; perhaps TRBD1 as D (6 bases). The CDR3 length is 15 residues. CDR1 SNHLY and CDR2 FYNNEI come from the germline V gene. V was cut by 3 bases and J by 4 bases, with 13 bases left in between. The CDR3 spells CASSDRDTNYNEQFF. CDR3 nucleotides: TGTGCCAGCAGTGACAGGGACACAAATTACAATGAGCAGTTCTTC.

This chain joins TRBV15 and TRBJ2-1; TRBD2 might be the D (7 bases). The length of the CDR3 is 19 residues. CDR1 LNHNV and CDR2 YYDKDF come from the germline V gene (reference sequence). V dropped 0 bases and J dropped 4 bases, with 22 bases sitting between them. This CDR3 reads CATSRDHGLGRGTYNEQFF. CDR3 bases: TGTGCCACCAGCAGAGATCACGGACTAGGCAGGGGAACTTACAATGAGCAGTTCTTC.

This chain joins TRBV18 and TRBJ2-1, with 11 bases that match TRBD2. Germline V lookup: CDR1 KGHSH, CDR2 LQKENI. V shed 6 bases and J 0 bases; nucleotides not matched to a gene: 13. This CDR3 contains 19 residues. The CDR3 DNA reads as TGTGCCAGCTCCCTCAACATCCCTAGCGGGGGGAGCTCCTACAATGAGCAGTTCTTC. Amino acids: CASSLNIPSGGSSYNEQFF. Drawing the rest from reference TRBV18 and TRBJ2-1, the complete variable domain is NAGVMQNPRHLVRRRGQEARLRCSPMKGHSHVYWYRQLPEEGLKFMVYLQKENIIDESGMPKERFSAEFPKEGPSILRIQQVVRGDSAAYFCASSLNIPSGGSSYNEQFFGPGTRLTVL.